This T cell receptor (beta chain) originates from a study of cytomegalovirus exposure and HLA in healthy donors. Study-level points and caveats: Per a later analysis, roughly 17,000 TCR beta sequences showed association with HLA alleles at 0.05 false discovery rate. V segments that were indistinguishable, TRBV6-2 and TRBV6-3 among them, were omitted from analysis.

Whereas donors were nominally healthy upon sampling, unrecorded immune exposures were probable. Vbeta (60) and Jbeta (13) primers were used in the PCR. The protocol was immunoSEQ multiplex PCR, while the TCRdb copy is restricted to in-frame clones and leaves out a portion. The table has about 120,000 clones, 83% seen once. Germline values: CDR1 MDHEN, CDR2 SYDVKM. There are 13 residues in the CDR3. V was trimmed by 7 bases and J by 2 bases, leaving 11 bases between them. Of note for this clone: Its antigen is still unknown.

Sequencing was carried out using PBMCs. The TCR was taken from a middle-aged woman in good health and CMV-seropositive. The V call is TRBV28, the J call TRBJ1-2; the D gene is possibly TRBD1 (6 bases). The chain's CDR3 is CASTGQPNYGYTF. Written as DNA, the CDR3 is TGTGCCAGCACTGGACAGCCCAACTATGGCTACACCTTC.